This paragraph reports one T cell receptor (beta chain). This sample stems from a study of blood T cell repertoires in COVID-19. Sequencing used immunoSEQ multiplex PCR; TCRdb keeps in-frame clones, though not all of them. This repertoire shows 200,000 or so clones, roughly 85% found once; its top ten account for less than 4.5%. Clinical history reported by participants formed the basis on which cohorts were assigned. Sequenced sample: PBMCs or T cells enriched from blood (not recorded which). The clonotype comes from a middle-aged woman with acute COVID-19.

The CDR3 coding sequence is TGTGCCAGTGGGACGGAACAGGGTCCCACTGAAGCTTTCTTT. Residues: CASGTEQGPTEAFF. The rearrangement links TRBV19 to TRBJ1-1; D perhaps matches TRBD1 (6 bases). Germline V gene lookup returns CDR1 LNHDA and CDR2 SQIVND (reference sequence). The CDR3 covers 14 residues. Trimming removed 8 bases at V and 4 bases at J, with 17 bases between. The entire variable domain, with the rest obtained from reference TRBV19 and TRBJ1-1, is as follows: DGGITQSPKYLFRKEGQNVTLSCEQNLNHDAMYWYRQDPGQGLRLIYYSQIVNDFQKGDIAEGYSVSREKKESFPLTVTSAQKNPTAFYLCASGTEQGPTEAFFGQGTRLTVV.